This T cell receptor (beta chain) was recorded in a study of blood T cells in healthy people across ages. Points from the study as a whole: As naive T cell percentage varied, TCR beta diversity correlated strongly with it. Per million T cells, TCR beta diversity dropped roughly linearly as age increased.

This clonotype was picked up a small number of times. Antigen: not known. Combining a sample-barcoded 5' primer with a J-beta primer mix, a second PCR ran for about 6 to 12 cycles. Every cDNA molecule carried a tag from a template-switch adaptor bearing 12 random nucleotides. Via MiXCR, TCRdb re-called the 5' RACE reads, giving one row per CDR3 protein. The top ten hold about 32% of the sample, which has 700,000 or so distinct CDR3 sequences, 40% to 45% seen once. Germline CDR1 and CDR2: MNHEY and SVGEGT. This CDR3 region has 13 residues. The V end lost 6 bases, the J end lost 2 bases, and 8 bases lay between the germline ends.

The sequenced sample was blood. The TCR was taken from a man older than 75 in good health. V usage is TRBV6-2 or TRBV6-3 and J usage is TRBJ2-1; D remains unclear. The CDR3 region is CASRGVAYNEQFF. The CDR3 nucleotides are TGTGCCAGCAGGGGCGTGGCCTACAATGAGCAGTTCTTC.